This TCR beta chain was captured in a study of cytomegalovirus exposure and HLA in healthy donors. General study findings and limits: Cytomegalovirus status, reportedly, was diagnosed with high specificity and sensitivity by the classifier.

About this clone: Its antigen is unidentified.

PCR was performed using 60 Vbeta and 13 Jbeta primers. This table comes from immunoSEQ multiplex PCR, and its TCRdb copy is limited to in-frame clones, with some not included. The profile shows 110,000 to 150,000 clones, 77% of them singletons. This CDR3 contains 14 residues. The V gene's germline CDR1 is MRHNA and CDR2 SNTAGT. Trimming removed 10 bases from V and 2 bases from J; junction bases left unmatched: 8. The rearrangement uses TRBV6-4 and TRBJ2-3; 8 bases are shared with TRBD2. Input material: PBMCs. This TCR was sampled from a male donor in good health and CMV-seronegative. CDR3 sequence: CATRGGRSTDTQYF. The DNA for the CDR3 is TGTGCCACCCGGGGCGGGAGGTCCACAGATACGCAGTATTTT.